The clone carrying this TCR beta chain was seen at least ten times. Unique molecular identifiers were incorporated when the TCRbeta library was constructed. TCRdb processed the PCR reads anew with MiXCR; each CDR3 protein has one entry. This sample carries approximately 400,000 distinct CDR3 sequences, approximately 10% of them seen once, and the ten largest clones take nearly 5.5%. The germline CDR1 and CDR2 sequences are SGHTA and FQGNSA. This CDR3 contains 15 residues. Trimming removed 3 bases at V and 7 bases at J, with 15 bases between. The data originate from a study of T-cell reconstitution after alpha-beta-depleted transplantation in children.

The chain links TRBV7-2 to TRBJ2-2, with D unclear. The receptor's source is a human donor who donated a stem cell graft to a child with acute myeloid leukemia. The sample here was PBMCs from the stem cell graft donor, taken from the stem cell graft. The CDR3 DNA follows: TGTGCCAGCAGCTTGATGGGCAAGGTCGGCGGGGAGCTGTTTTTT. It is translated as CASSLMGKVGGELFF.